Below are 12 T cell receptor beta chains sequenced from a single sample in a study of blood T cell repertoires in COVID-19. Sequencing was performed with immunoSEQ multiplex PCR; in TCRdb, only in-frame clones are kept and a portion is missing. The sample carries 150,000 or so clones, more than 75% recorded once. The sample taken for sequencing was peripheral blood. The receptors shown here come from a man aged 60 to 69 with active or convalescent COVID-19.

This clone was seen only once. The chain links TRBV3-1 (or the pseudogene TRBV3-2) to TRBJ1-2, with a weak D call TRBD1 (6 bases). CDR3 length: 15 amino acids. Germline CDR1 LGHDT, CDR2 YNNKEL (reference sequence). V gave up 3 bases and J gave up 4 bases, with 15 bases separating them. CDR3 in amino acids: CASSHPTTGSYGYTF. CDR3 bases: TGTGCCAGCAGCCATCCTACCACAGGGAGCTATGGCTACACCTTC.

The rearrangement uses TRBV7-9 and TRBJ1-3; 7 positions agree with TRBD1. From germline, CDR1 is SEHNR and CDR2 FQNEAQ (reference sequence). Trimming cost V 5 bases and J 3 bases; bases outside gene matches: 4. The CDR3 length is 14 residues. CDR3 coding DNA: TGTGCCAGCAGCCTTACAGGGGTTGGAAACACCATATATTTT. It is translated as CASSLTGVGNTIYF.

The V and J genes are TRBV2 and TRBJ2-7; 9 nucleotides line up with TRBD1. Per the germline V gene, CDR1 is SNHLY and CDR2 is FYNNEI. This CDR3 spans 12 amino acids. The V segment lost 6 bases and the J segment 6 bases; nucleotides outside the gene matches: 3. CDR3 in amino acids: CASRPDRGEQYF. The CDR3 DNA reads as TGTGCCAGCAGGCCGGACAGGGGCGAGCAGTACTTC.

This clone has only a few counts. The chain employs TRBV4-3 and TRBJ1-2; D unresolved. Germline values: CDR1 LGHNA, CDR2 YSLEER. Trimming left V 5 bases short and J 4 bases short, with 11 bases between. The CDR3 extends over 13 amino acids. The CDR3: CASSKGNTYGYTF. CDR3 DNA: TGCGCCAGCAGCAAAGGAAACACCTATGGCTACACCTTC.

The chain uses TRBV11-3 and TRBJ2-7, with 8 positions matching TRBD1. This CDR3 region has 14 residues. Per the germline V gene, CDR1 is SGHNT and CDR2 is YENEEA. The V segment lost 4 bases and the J segment 4 bases; nucleotides outside the gene matches: 6. In nucleotides, the CDR3 is TGTGCCAGCAGCTCCCGGGACAGGCAATACGAGCAGTACTTC. Translation gives CASSSRDRQYEQYF.

This chain joins TRBV7-3 and TRBJ2-3; D not certain. V dropped 5 bases and J dropped 0 bases, with 6 bases sitting between them. The CDR3 is 13 residues long. Germline V CDR1 and CDR2: SGHTA, FQGTGA. The chain's CDR3 is CASSPLSTDTQYF. DNA for the CDR3: TGTGCCAGCAGCCCTCTCAGCACAGATACGCAGTATTTT.

The chain carries TRBV2 and TRBJ2-6; the match to TRBD1 covers 8 bases. This CDR3 has 18 residues. The V and J ends lost 6 bases and 2 bases, in that order; junction bases with no gene match: 12. CDR1 is SNHLY and CDR2 is FYNNEI in the germline V gene. CDR3 loop: CASRLRPGQETGANVLTF. DNA for the CDR3: TGTGCCAGCAGGCTCCGCCCGGGACAGGAAACTGGGGCCAACGTCCTGACTTTC.

The V and J genes are TRBV6-1 and TRBJ2-2; D is uncertain. V lost 2 bases and J lost 4, with 8 bases in between. CDR3 length equals 14 residues. CDR1 MNHNS and CDR2 SASEGT come from the germline V gene. CDR3 bases: TGTGCCAGCAGTGAATATGAGCGCACCGGGGAGCTGTTTTTT. As protein: CASSEYERTGELFF.

V gene TRBV7-8 combines with J gene TRBJ1-1, with TRBD1 matching over 11 bases. Germline V gene sequence: CDR1 SGHVS, CDR2 FQNEAQ. This CDR3 region has 14 residues. J gave up 4 bases and V 3 bases, and 1 base lay outside the gene matches. CDR3 sequence (DNA): TGTGCCAGCAGCTTCGGGACAGGGGGCACTGAAGCTTTCTTT. It codes for CASSFGTGGTEAFF.

This CDR3 is CASSLIQGATYEQYF. For the CDR3, the DNA is TGTGCCAGCAGCTTAATTCAGGGGGCTACATACGAGCAGTACTTC. This chain connects TRBV7-2 to TRBJ2-7, with TRBD1 matching over 8 bases. Germline-derived CDR1 and CDR2 are SGHTA and FQGNSA. The trim removed 2 bases at V and 4 bases at J, leaving 7 bases unmatched. This CDR3 has 15 residues.

This chain uses TRBV5-4 with TRBJ2-7; no reliable D call. CDR3 length: 12 amino acids. The germline gives CDR1 SGHNT, CDR2 YYREEE (reference sequence). Trimming cost V 0 bases and J 4 bases, with 5 bases left between them. CDR3 protein: CASSLDQYEQYF. The DNA of the CDR3 is TGTGCCAGCAGCTTGGATCAGTACGAGCAGTACTTC.

This rearrangement joins TRBV24-1 to TRBJ1-5; tentative D call: TRBD1 (5 bases). The V end lost 3 bases, the J end lost 4 bases, and 12 bases lay between the germline ends. The CDR3 has 15 residues. The germline V gene encodes CDR1 KGHDR and CDR2 SFDVKD. In nucleotides, the CDR3 is TGTGCCACCAGTGATCCCAGGGTGGGGAATCAGCCCCAGCATTTT. Its protein product is CATSDPRVGNQPQHF.